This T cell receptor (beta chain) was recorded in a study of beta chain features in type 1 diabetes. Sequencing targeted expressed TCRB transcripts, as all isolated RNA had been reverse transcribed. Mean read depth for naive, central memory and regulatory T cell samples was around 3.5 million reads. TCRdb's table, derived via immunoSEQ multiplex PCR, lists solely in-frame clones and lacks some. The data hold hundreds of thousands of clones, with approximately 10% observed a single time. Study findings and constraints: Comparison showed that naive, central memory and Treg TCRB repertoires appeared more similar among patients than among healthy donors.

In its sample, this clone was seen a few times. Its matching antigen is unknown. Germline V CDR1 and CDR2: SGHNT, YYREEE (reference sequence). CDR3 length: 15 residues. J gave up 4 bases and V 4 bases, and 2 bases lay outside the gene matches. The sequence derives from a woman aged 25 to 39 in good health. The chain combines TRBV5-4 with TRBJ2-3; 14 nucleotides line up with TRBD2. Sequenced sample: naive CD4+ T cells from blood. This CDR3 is CASSLGLAGADTQYF. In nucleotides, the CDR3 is TGTGCCAGCAGCCTGGGACTAGCGGGAGCAGATACGCAGTATTTT.